The 13 T cell receptor beta chains below were found in one sample sequenced in a study of cytomegalovirus exposure and HLA in healthy donors. PCR employed 60 Vbeta and 13 Jbeta primers. Data came from immunoSEQ multiplex PCR; TCRdb stores just in-frame clones and leaves some out. The table shows 150,000 to 200,000 clones, with over 60% occurring only once. Sequencing used PBMCs. Receptor source: a man between 45 and 60 years old in good health and CMV-seropositive.

There are a few counts of this clone. The J gene is TRBJ1-4, the V gene TRBV5-4; D is ambiguous. This CDR3 region has 13 residues. Germline V gives CDR1 SGHNT, CDR2 YYREEE (reference sequence). V was trimmed by 5 bases and J by 7 bases, leaving 12 bases between them. CDR3 sequence: CASRRVGVEKLFF. CDR3 DNA: TGTGCCAGCAGGAGGGTGGGTGTTGAAAAACTGTTTTTT.

This clone showed up just once. The V and J genes are TRBV2 and TRBJ1-1, with unresolved D. V gave up 1 base and J gave up 7 bases, with 7 bases separating them. Germline V gene lookup returns CDR1 SNHLY and CDR2 FYNNEI. The CDR3 runs to 12 residues. As DNA, the CDR3 is TGTGCCAGCAGTGAAGGAGGGAGTGAAGCTTTCTTT. Protein: CASSEGGSEAFF.

V is TRBV7-9 and J is TRBJ1-1, with a weak D call TRBD1 (6 bases). Trimming removed 4 bases from V and 5 bases from J, with 14 bases in between. In germline, CDR1 is SEHNR, CDR2 FQNEAQ (reference sequence). The CDR3 covers 14 residues. CDR3 nucleotide sequence: TGTGCCAGCAGCTCCCAGGGGAGAGGGACTGAAGCTTTCTTT. This encodes CASSSQGRGTEAFF.

V is TRBV4-1 and J is TRBJ2-6; 8 bases are shared with TRBD1. J was trimmed by 0 bases and V by 5 bases; bases with no gene match: 6. The CDR3 totals 17 residues. Germline V gene sequence: CDR1 MGHRA, CDR2 YSYEKL. DNA for the CDR3: TGCGCCAGCAGCTACGGACAGGGCCTCTCTGGGGCCAACGTCCTGACTTTC. Translated: CASSYGQGLSGANVLTF.

The chain combines TRBV6-9 with TRBJ1-1; D unresolved. This CDR3 spans 13 amino acids. Germline CDR1 and CDR2: MNHGY and SVAAGI. V was clipped by 3 bases and J by 7 bases, with 12 bases between them. Written as DNA, the CDR3 is TGTGCCAGCAGTTACTCGGGGTATTTTGAAGCTTTCTTT. Translated: CASSYSGYFEAFF.

The gene calls are TRBV5-4 and TRBJ2-1, with 11 nucleotides matching TRBD1. Germline trimming cut 3 bases from V and 6 bases from J; bases unmatched to any gene: 5. Germline V gene data show CDR1 as SGHNT and CDR2 as YYREEE (reference sequence). The CDR3 has 15 residues. CDR3 protein: CASSSGQGVSNEQFF. The DNA for the CDR3 is TGTGCCAGCAGCTCGGGACAGGGGGTTTCCAATGAGCAGTTCTTC.

In DNA, the CDR3 is TGTGCCAGCAGCCCCTGGACACTAGCGGGGGCCCAAGAGACCCAGTACTTC. Protein: CASSPWTLAGAQETQYF. The V call is TRBV11-2, the J call TRBJ2-5; TRBD2 agrees at 11 bases. With 5 bases clipped from V and 1 base from J, the junction kept 9 bases outside the gene matches. CDR3 length: 17 residues. From germline, CDR1 is SGHAT and CDR2 FQNNGV.

V usage is TRBV6-1 and J usage is TRBJ2-5; TRBD1 matches at 8 bases. The ends lost 7 bases at V and 2 bases at J; junction bases unmatched: 9. Germline CDR1 and CDR2: MNHNS and SASEGT. The CDR3 length is 15 residues. CDR3 DNA sequence: TGTGCCAGCATATCCCGGGGGACAGGACAAGAGACCCAGTACTTC. It is translated as CASISRGTGQETQYF.

On this clone: One end of the junction varies from germline; a read error may be responsible. This chain links TRBV7-9 with TRBJ2-5, with D maybe TRBD2 (5 bases). CDR1 is SEHNR, CDR2 FQNEAQ, per germline (reference sequence). This CDR3 is 12 amino acids long. CDR3 bases: TGTTCCAGCAGCTTATGGGAGGAGACCCAGTACTTC. It encodes CSSSLWEETQYF.

The V gene is TRBV6-6, the J gene TRBJ2-5; 7 nucleotides line up with TRBD1. This CDR3 contains 14 residues. Germline trimming cut 3 bases from V and 2 bases from J; bases unmatched to any gene: 3. CDR1 MNHNY and CDR2 SVGAGI come from the germline V gene (reference sequence). CDR3 amino acids: CASSYRQGQETQYF. The CDR3 DNA follows: TGTGCCAGCAGTTATCGACAGGGTCAAGAGACCCAGTACTTC.

V and J are TRBV7-2 and TRBJ2-2, with TRBD2 matching over 7 bases. The CDR3 spans 14 residues. Germline V gives CDR1 SGHTA, CDR2 FQGNSA. Trimming removed 7 bases from V and 2 bases from J; junction bases left unmatched: 4. The CDR3 here is CASKGLGNTGELFF. The DNA for the CDR3 is TGTGCCAGCAAAGGACTAGGAAACACCGGGGAGCTGTTTTTT.

This clone was detected only once. The rearrangement joins TRBV28 to TRBJ1-2; TRBD1 aligns across 11 bases. This CDR3 is 15 amino acids long. J was trimmed by 3 bases and V by 6 bases; bases with no gene match: 6. Germline V lookup: CDR1 MDHEN, CDR2 SYDVKM. The CDR3 sequence: CASSPSDRGHYGYTF. CDR3 sequence (DNA): TGTGCCAGCAGCCCCTCGGACAGGGGGCACTATGGCTACACCTTC.

Details on this clone: One end of the junction varies from germline; a read error may be responsible. The chain links TRBV11-3 to TRBJ1-1; possible D gene TRBD1, 5 bases. The CDR3 runs 13 residues. Germline assignment: CDR1 SGHNT and CDR2 YENEEA. The CDR3 DNA reads as TGTGCCAGCAGCTTAGGTGTGGACACTGAAGCCTTCTTT. The encoded protein is CASSLGVDTEAFF.